The source of this T cell receptor (beta chain) is a study of beta chain features in type 1 diabetes. Study-wide points: In the patient group, naive, central memory and Treg TCRB repertoires seemed more alike than in the healthy donor group.

Only a few counts were recorded for this clone. Its antigen is not identified. Donors underwent one heparinised blood draw, 100 to 150 mL on average. CD4+ naive, central memory, regulatory and stem cell-like memory cells were sorted via CD45RO/CCR7/CD25/CD127/CD95/CD27. Every isolated RNA sample was fully reverse transcribed, so sequencing captured expressed TCRB transcripts. TCRdb's table, derived via immunoSEQ multiplex PCR, lists solely in-frame clones and lacks some. The sample holds 140,000 to 150,000 clones, under 60% seen once. The J segment lost 1 base and the V segment lost 5 bases, leaving 14 bases of the junction unmatched. CDR1 is ENHRY and CDR2 is SYGVKD in the germline V gene. There are 18 residues in the CDR3.

The sequence derives from a man aged 18 to 35 in good health. The material sequenced was Tregs from blood. This chain connects TRBV10-3 to TRBJ1-2; 9 bases agree with TRBD1. The CDR3: CAISIQGAETLDNYGYTF. The DNA for the CDR3 is TGTGCCATCAGTATACAGGGGGCCGAAACCCTCGATAACTATGGCTACACCTTC.